This is a list of T cell receptor beta chains from one sample in a study of T cells in Graves' hyperthyroidism and ophthalmopathy. TCRdb re-derived calls from the multiplex PCR reads in MiXCR, one entry per CDR3 protein. The data hold 370,000 or so distinct CDR3 sequences, with 15% to 17% observed a single time. Sequencing was done on a sample of blood. These receptors were obtained from a woman aged 18-29 years with Graves' hyperthyroidism that later progressed to Graves' ophthalmopathy. CDR3s include the opening cysteine and the closing phenylalanine or tryptophan. D genes are given only for firm matches. Clone size is stated in some rows and not others, as once, few, many or a class when expanded.

j_gene | v_gene | d_gene | abundance | CDR3nt | CDR3aa
TRBJ2-7 | TRBV27 | . | many | TGTGCCAGCAGTTTATCGTCAATAAACGGGGGTCCCTACGAGCAGTACTTC | CASSLSSINGGPYEQYF
TRBJ2-2 | TRBV20-1 | TRBD1 | few | TGCAGTGCGAGGACAGGGGGTACAACAAGGACCGGGGAGCTGTTTTTT | CSARTGGTTRTGELFF
TRBJ2-1 | TRBV7-2 | TRBD1 | many | TGTGCCAGCAGCGCCCGACAGGGGGCAAGCGAGCAGTTCTTC | CASSARQGASEQFF
TRBJ2-2 | TRBV6-1 | TRBD2 | few | TGTGCCAGCACCCCTAGCGGGAGCTACACCGGGGAGCTGTTTTTT | CASTPSGSYTGELFF
TRBJ2-5 | TRBV6-9 | TRBD1 | . | TGTGCCAGCAGTGATTCCGCCGGGACAGGGGTAGCCACCCAGTACTTC | CASSDSAGTGVATQYF
TRBJ1-1 | TRBV29-1 | TRBD1 | . | TGCAGCATAGGACAGGGCCGGGCTGAAGCTTTCTTT | CSIGQGRAEAFF
TRBJ2-1 | TRBV20-1 | . | few | TGCAGTGCTAGATACCCCCAGCGGTTCTACAATGAGCAGTTCTTC | CSARYPQRFYNEQFF
TRBJ1-6 | TRBV12-3/TRBV12-4 | . | many | TGTGCCAGCAGTTTTCGATGGAGGGTCAATTCACCCCTCCACTTT | CASSFRWRVNSPLHF
TRBJ1-4 | TRBV19 | . | . | TGTGCCAGTAGCCCGGGACGGATCAATAATGAAAAACTGTTTTTT | CASSPGRINNEKLFF
TRBJ1-2 | TRBV12-3/TRBV12-4 | . | many | TGTGCCAGCAGTACCTCGACAGATCCAGGCGGCTATGGCTACACCTTC | CASSTSTDPGGYGYTF
TRBJ2-6 | TRBV28 | . | many | TGTGCCAGCAGTACCCGGGGCTCTGGGGCCAACGTCCTGACTTTC | CASSTRGSGANVLTF
TRBJ2-5 | TRBV4-2 | . | few | TGTGCCAGCAGCCAGAGGGGGGCGAAGACCCAGTACTTC | CASSQRGAKTQYF
TRBJ2-7 | TRBV7-9 | TRBD1 | many | TGTGCCAGCAGCGGACCGGGACAGGGGCTCTCCTACGAGCAGTACTTC | CASSGPGQGLSYEQYF